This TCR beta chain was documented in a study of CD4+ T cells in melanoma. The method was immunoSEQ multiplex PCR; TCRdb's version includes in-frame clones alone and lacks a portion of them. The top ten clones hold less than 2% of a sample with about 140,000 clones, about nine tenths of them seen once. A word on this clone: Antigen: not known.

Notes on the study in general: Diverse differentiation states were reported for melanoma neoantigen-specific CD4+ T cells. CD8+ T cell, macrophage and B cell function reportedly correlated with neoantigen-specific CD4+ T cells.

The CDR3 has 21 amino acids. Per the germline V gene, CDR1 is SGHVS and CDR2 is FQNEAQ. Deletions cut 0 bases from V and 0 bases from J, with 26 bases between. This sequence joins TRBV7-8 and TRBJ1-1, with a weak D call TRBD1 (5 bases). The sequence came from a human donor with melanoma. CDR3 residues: CASSLASDSIRAALMNTEAFF. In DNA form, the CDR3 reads TGTGCCAGCAGCTTAGCTTCGGACTCGATCAGGGCGGCCCTCATGAACACTGAAGCTTTCTTT.